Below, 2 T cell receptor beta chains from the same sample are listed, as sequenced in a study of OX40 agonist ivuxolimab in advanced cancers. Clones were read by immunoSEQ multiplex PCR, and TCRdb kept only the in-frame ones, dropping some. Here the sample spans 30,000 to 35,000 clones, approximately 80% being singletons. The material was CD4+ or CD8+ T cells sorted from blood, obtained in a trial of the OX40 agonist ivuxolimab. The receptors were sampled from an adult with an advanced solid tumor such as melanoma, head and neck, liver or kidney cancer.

CDR3: CASSVTLETQYF. The CDR3 coding sequence is TGTGCCAGCAGCGTAACTCTCGAGACCCAGTACTTC. The rearrangement uses TRBV7-9 and TRBJ2-5; D is unclear. The germline V and J ends were trimmed by 5 bases and 5 bases, with 9 bases remaining between them. The CDR3 totals 12 residues. Germline CDR1 reads SEHNR; CDR2 reads FQNEAQ (reference sequence).

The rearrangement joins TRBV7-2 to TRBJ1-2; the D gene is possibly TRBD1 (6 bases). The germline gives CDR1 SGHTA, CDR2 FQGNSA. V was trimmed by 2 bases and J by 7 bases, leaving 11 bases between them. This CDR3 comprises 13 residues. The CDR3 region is CASSLNPRGGYTF. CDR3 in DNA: TGTGCCAGCAGCTTAAACCCCAGGGGTGGCTACACCTTC.